The rows below give T cell receptor beta chains drawn from one sample of a study of blood T cell repertoires in COVID-19. Profiled with immunoSEQ multiplex PCR; TCRdb holds only in-frame clones, not every one. The sample holds some 48,000 clones, more than 75% seen once. Sequenced material: peripheral blood. Receptors were obtained from a human donor with acute or convalescent COVID-19. The donor label of this sample is uncertain. CDR3s include the opening cysteine and the closing phenylalanine or tryptophan. D genes are given only for firm matches. Expanded clones get a size class; other rows say once, few or many, or leave the size out.

>TRBV11-2|TRBD2|few|TRBJ2-1
TGTGCCAGCAGCTTATCATCCCGCAAGCGGGGCTCCTACAATGAGCAGTTCTTC
CASSLSSRKRGSYNEQFF
>TRBV19|-|once|TRBJ2-7
TGTGCCAGTAGTATTAGCGTGACTATAACCTACGAGCAGTACTTC
CASSISVTITYEQYF
>TRBV28|TRBD1|-|TRBJ1-2
TGTGCCAGCAGTTTCTACAGGGGGGATGGCTACACCTTC
CASSFYRGDGYTF
>TRBV29-1|TRBD1|-|TRBJ2-3
TGCAGCGTTTCAGGACAGGGCACAGATACGCAGTATTTT
CSVSGQGTDTQYF
>TRBV27|TRBD2|-|TRBJ2-7
TGTGCCAGCAGTGCCGGGACTAGCGGTAAAATCTACGAGCAGTACTTC
CASSAGTSGKIYEQYF
>TRBV6-6|-|-|TRBJ1-4
TGTGCCAGCAGGACCGGAGCGACCCAAAATGAAAAACTGTTTTTT
CASRTGATQNEKLFF
>TRBV10-3|-|-|TRBJ1-2
TGTGCCATTAGTGATGTAAACTATGGCTACACCTTC
CAISDVNYGYTF
>TRBV28|TRBD2|-|TRBJ2-1
TGTGCCAGCAGCGCTAGCGGGAGGAGGAATGAGCAGTTCTTC
CASSASGRRNEQFF
>TRBV6-2/TRBV6-3|-|-|TRBJ1-1
TGTGCCAGCAGTTACTCAGGTGGCGGGACTGAAGCTTTCTTT
CASSYSGGGTEAFF
>TRBV29-1|TRBD1|-|TRBJ1-1
TGCAGCGGGGCCCGGGGGACAGGTCGAAACACTGAAGCTTTCTTT
CSGARGTGRNTEAFF
>TRBV28|-|once|TRBJ1-4
TGTGCCAGCAGTAGCAGGGTGTCAAATGAAAAACTGTTTTTT
CASSSRVSNEKLFF
>TRBV4-2|-|-|TRBJ2-1
TGTGCCAGCAGCCAAGAGGCGGGGGCCGGCAATGAGCAGTTCTTC
CASSQEAGAGNEQFF
>TRBV5-1|-|-|TRBJ1-2
TGCGCCAGCAGCCCATTGGGGGGGTTTTATGGCTACACCTTC
CASSPLGGFYGYTF
>TRBV30|-|-|TRBJ2-1
TGTGCCTGGAGTATAACAGGGACCGTGTACAATGAGCAGTTCTTC
CAWSITGTVYNEQFF
>TRBV20-1|-|-|TRBJ1-1
TGCAGTGCTAGTATGGGGGGGCCGAAGGCTGAAGCTTTCTTT
CSASMGGPKAEAFF
>TRBV20-1|-|-|TRBJ2-7
TGCAGTGCTAATGACCTGACAGGCAAGCAGTACTTC
CSANDLTGKQYF
>TRBV7-2|TRBD1|-|TRBJ1-2
TGTGCCAGCAGGGGGACAGGGCAGAACGGCTACACCTTC
CASRGTGQNGYTF
>TRBV25-1|-|-|TRBJ2-3
TGTGCCAGCAGTGAAGTCCAGGGTAGCGGAGATACGCAGTATTTT
CASSEVQGSGDTQYF
>TRBV30|-|once|TRBJ1-2
TGTGCCTGGAGTGGCTATGAGGGCTACACCTTC
CAWSGYEGYTF
>TRBV10-2|-|-|TRBJ2-2
TGCGCCAGCAGTCCCGCAGGGGCCGGGGAGCTGTTTTTT
CASSPAGAGELFF
>TRBV19|TRBD1|-|TRBJ1-5
TGTGCCAGTAGTAACAGGGACAGGGGGTATCCTCAGCCCCAGCATTTT
CASSNRDRGYPQPQHF
>TRBV7-6|-|once|TRBJ1-3
TGTGCCAGCAGCTTAGGGACAGCACTCTCTGGAAACACCATATATTTT
CASSLGTALSGNTIYF
>TRBV2|TRBD2|-|TRBJ2-3
TGTGCCAGCAGTACTAGCGGGAGTGTTGATACGCAGTATTTT
CASSTSGSVDTQYF
>TRBV9|-|-|TRBJ2-7
TGTGCCAGCAGCGTAGGGACACTACCTACCTACGAGCAGTACTTC
CASSVGTLPTYEQYF
>TRBV24-1|-|-|TRBJ1-5
TGTGCCACCAGTGACCCCTCGGGGGGAAATCAGCCCCAGCATTTT
CATSDPSGGNQPQHF
>TRBV9|-|-|TRBJ2-5
TGTGCCAGCAGCGTAGGGAGGGGACCCCAAGAGACCCAGTACTTC
CASSVGRGPQETQYF
>TRBV10-3|-|-|TRBJ2-7
TGTGCCATCAGTGACGGGACAAGCTCCTACGAGCAGTACTTC
CAISDGTSSYEQYF
>TRBV4-3|-|-|TRBJ2-1
TGCGCCAGCAGCCAAGAACTGTACAATGAGCAGTTCTTC
CASSQELYNEQFF
>TRBV18|-|-|TRBJ1-2
TGTGCCAGCTCACTGGCGACAGCTAATGGCTACACCTTC
CASSLATANGYTF
>TRBV15|TRBD2|-|TRBJ2-5
TGTGCCACCAGCAGAGTAGCGGGAGGGCGGGAGACCCAGTACTTC
CATSRVAGGRETQYF
>TRBV4-3|-|-|TRBJ2-3
TGCGCCAGCAGCCAAGATTTCGCAGGGAGCACAGATACGCAGTATTTT
CASSQDFAGSTDTQYF
>TRBV5-1|TRBD1|-|TRBJ1-6
TGCGCCAGCAGCTTGACAGGGGCGGATTCACCCCTCCACTTT
CASSLTGADSPLHF
>TRBV24-1|TRBD2|-|TRBJ2-1
TGTGCCACCAGTGATTTGTCAGCGGGAGTCGCCCCCCGTTTCGATGAGCAGTTCTTC
CATSDLSAGVAPRFDEQFF
>TRBV27|TRBD2|few|TRBJ2-5
TGTGCCAGCAATCCTCGGGGGGAGGGAGAGACCCAGTACTTC
CASNPRGEGETQYF
>TRBV5-1|TRBD2|-|TRBJ2-1
TGCGCCAGCAGCCACCATTCCGGGACTAGCATCTATGAGCAGTTCTTC
CASSHHSGTSIYEQFF
>TRBV7-3|TRBD2|-|TRBJ2-1
TGTGCCAGCAGCTTAGGTCAAGCGGGAGGGTCTGAGCAGTTCTTC
CASSLGQAGGSEQFF
>TRBV7-2|TRBD2|-|TRBJ2-3
TGTGCCAGCAGCTTAGACCGGGAGGGCACAGATACGCAGTATTTT
CASSLDREGTDTQYF
>TRBV7-2|-|-|TRBJ1-1
TGTGCCAGCAGCCTCCGGGTGCTGAACACTGAAGCTTTCTTT
CASSLRVLNTEAFF
>TRBV20-1|-|-|TRBJ2-6
TGCAGTGCTAGTGGTGGGGCCTACTCTGGGGCCAACGTCCTGACTTTC
CSASGGAYSGANVLTF
>TRBV5-1|TRBD2|-|TRBJ2-3
TGCGCCAGCAGCTTTAGCGGGAGCACAGATACGCAGTATTTT
CASSFSGSTDTQYF
>TRBV7-9|TRBD1|-|TRBJ2-5
TGTGCCAGCAGCTTATGGGGGTCGACAGGGGGCTTTCTAGAGACCCAGTACTTC
CASSLWGSTGGFLETQYF
>TRBV6-5|-|-|TRBJ1-5
TGTGCCAGCAGTTACTCGGCAGACGGGTATCAGCCCCAGCATTTT
CASSYSADGYQPQHF
>TRBV7-8|-|-|TRBJ1-1
TGTGCCAGCAGCTTAGTATCGCAAGTCCTGGCGGGGAGAAACACTGAAGCTTTCTTT
CASSLVSQVLAGRNTEAFF
>TRBV7-4|TRBD1|-|TRBJ1-5
TGTGCCAGCAGCTTACGCAGGGGGCCCTGGGATAGCAATCAGCCCCAGCATTTT
CASSLRRGPWDSNQPQHF
>TRBV7-2|-|-|TRBJ2-2
TGTGCCAGCAGCTTAATGTCGAGTGTTAACACCGGGGAGCTGTTTTTT
CASSLMSSVNTGELFF
>TRBV5-4|-|few|TRBJ2-5
TGTGCCAGCAGCTTGGGCGCGGGGTTGAGGACGTACTTC
CASSLGAGLRTYF
>TRBV3-1/TRBV3-2|-|-|TRBJ2-1
TGTGCCAGCAGCCAAGATAGGGGGGACAGAGAGCAGTTCTTC
CASSQDRGDREQFF
>TRBV4-2|TRBD1|-|TRBJ2-7
TGTGCCAGCAGCCAAGTCGAGACAGGGAGCGAGCAGTACTTC
CASSQVETGSEQYF
>TRBV11-2|-|-|TRBJ2-7
TGTGCCAGCAGCTTAGAGGCTAGCCCCTACGAGCAGTACTTC
CASSLEASPYEQYF
>TRBV10-2|-|few|TRBJ1-1
TGCGCCAGCAGTGAGCTCGGGAAGAACACTGAAGCTTTCTTT
CASSELGKNTEAFF
>TRBV15|TRBD2|-|TRBJ2-1
TGTGCCACCAGCAGAGCTTCTAGCGGGAGAGTGAACAATGAGCAGTTCTTC
CATSRASSGRVNNEQFF
>TRBV2|-|-|TRBJ1-3
TGTGCCAGCCTTCCGGGTTCGGCAGGAAACACCATATATTTT
CASLPGSAGNTIYF